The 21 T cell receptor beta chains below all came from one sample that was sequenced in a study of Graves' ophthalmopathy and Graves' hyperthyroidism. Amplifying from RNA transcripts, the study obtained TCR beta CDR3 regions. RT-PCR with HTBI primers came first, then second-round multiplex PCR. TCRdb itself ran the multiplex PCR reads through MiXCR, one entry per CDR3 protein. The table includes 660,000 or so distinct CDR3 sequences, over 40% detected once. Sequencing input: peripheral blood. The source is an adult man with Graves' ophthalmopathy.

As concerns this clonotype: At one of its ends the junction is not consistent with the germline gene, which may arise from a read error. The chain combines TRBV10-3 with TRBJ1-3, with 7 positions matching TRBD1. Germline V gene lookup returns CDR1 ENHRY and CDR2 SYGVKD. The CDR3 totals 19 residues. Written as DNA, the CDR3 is TGTGCCAGCAGTTACTCCTCGGGGGAAGACAGGGCTGGAGGAAACACCATATATTTT. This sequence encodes CASSYSSGEDRAGGNTIYF.

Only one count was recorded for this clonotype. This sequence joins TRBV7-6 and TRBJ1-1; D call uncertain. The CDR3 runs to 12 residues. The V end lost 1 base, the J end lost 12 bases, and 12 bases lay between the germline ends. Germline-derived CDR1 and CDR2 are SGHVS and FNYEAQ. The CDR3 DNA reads TGTGCCAGCAGCTTAGGGACTCCGACAACTTTCTTT. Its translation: CASSLGTPTTFF.

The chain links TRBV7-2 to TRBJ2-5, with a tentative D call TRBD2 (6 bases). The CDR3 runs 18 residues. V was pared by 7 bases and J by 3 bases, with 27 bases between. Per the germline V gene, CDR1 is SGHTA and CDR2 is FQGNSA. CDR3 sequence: CASKSAGTARELKETQYF. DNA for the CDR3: TGTGCCAGCAAATCCGCAGGGACCGCACGGGAGTTGAAAGAGACCCAGTACTTC.

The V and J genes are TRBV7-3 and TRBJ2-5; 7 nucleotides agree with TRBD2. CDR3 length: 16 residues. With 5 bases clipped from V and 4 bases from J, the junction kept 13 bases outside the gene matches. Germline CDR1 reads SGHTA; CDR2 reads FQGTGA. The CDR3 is CASSAGNSGEGETQYF. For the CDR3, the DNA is TGTGCCAGCAGCGCGGGGAACTCTGGGGAGGGAGAGACCCAGTACTTC.

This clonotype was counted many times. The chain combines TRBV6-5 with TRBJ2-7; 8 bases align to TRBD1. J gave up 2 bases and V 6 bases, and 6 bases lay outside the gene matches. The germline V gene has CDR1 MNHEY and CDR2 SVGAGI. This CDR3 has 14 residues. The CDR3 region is CASSDRGLPYEQYF. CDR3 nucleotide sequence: TGTGCCAGCAGCGACAGGGGTCTTCCCTACGAGCAGTACTTC.

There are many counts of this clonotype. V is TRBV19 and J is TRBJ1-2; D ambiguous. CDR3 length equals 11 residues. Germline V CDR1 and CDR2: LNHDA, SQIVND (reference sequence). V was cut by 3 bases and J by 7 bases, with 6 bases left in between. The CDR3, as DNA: TGTGCCAGTAGTATCTTCGGTGGCTACACCTTC. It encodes CASSIFGGYTF.

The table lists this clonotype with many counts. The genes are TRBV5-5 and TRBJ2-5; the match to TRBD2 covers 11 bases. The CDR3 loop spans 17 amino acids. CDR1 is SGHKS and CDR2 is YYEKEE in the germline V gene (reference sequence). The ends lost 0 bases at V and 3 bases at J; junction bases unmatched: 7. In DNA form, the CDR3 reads TGTGCCAGCAGCTTGGCCCTACTAGCGGGGGTCGAAGAGACCCAGTACTTC. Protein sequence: CASSLALLAGVEETQYF.

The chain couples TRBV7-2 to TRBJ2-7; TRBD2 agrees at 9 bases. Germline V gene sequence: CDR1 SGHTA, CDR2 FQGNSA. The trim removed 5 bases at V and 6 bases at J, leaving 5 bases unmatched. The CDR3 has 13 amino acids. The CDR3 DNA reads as TGTGCCAGCAGCCAAGAAGCGGGGGGCGAGCAGTACTTC. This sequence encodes CASSQEAGGEQYF.

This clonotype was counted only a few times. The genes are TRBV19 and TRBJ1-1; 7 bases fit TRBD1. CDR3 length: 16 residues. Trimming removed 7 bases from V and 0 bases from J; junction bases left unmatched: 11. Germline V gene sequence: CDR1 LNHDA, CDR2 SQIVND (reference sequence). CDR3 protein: CASTIRGRLMNTEAFF. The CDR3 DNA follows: TGTGCCAGTACCATAAGGGGGCGGCTCATGAACACTGAAGCTTTCTTT.

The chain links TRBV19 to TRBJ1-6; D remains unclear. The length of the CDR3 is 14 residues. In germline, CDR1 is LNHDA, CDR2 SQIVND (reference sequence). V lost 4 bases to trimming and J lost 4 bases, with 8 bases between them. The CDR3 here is CASSKVLYNSPLHF. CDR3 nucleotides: TGTGCCAGTAGTAAGGTCCTATATAATTCACCCCTCCACTTT.

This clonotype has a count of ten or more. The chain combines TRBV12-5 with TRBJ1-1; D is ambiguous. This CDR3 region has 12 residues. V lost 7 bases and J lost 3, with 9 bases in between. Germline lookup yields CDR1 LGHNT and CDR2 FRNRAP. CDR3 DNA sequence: TGTGCTAGTGCCACCGGCTACACTGAAGCTTTCTTT. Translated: CASATGYTEAFF.

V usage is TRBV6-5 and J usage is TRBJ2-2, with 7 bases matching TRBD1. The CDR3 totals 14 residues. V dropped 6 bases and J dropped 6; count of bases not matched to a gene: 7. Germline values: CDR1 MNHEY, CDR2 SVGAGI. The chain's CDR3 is CASRQQGPPGELFF. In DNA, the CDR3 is TGTGCCAGCAGGCAACAGGGGCCCCCCGGGGAGCTGTTTTTT.

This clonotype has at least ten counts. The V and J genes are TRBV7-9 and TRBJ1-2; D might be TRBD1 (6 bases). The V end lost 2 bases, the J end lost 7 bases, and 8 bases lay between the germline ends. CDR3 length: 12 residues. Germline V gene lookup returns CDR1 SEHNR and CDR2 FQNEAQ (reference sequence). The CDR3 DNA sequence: TGTGCCAGCAGCTTATCAGGGGTTGGCTACACCTTC. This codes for CASSLSGVGYTF. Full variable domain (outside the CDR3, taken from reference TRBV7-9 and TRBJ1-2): DTGVSQNPRHKITKRGQNVTFRCDPISEHNRLYWYRQTLGQGPEFLTYFQNEAQLEKSRLLSDRFSAERPKGSFSTLEIQRTEQGDSAMYLCASSLSGVGYTFGSGTRLTVV.

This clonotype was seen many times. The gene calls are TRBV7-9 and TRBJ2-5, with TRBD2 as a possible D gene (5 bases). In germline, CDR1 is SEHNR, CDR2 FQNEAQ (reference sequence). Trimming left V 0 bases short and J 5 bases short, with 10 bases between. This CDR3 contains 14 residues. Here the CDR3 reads CASSLAGSGETQYF. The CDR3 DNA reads TGTGCCAGCAGCTTAGCGGGTTCGGGGGAGACCCAGTACTTC.

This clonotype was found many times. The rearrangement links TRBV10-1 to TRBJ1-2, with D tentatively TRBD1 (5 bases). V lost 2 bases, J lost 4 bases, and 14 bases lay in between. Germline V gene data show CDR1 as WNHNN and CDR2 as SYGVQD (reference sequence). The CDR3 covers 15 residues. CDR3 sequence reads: CASSESRQPCYGYTF. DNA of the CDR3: TGCGCCAGCAGTGAGAGTCGACAGCCCTGCTATGGCTACACCTTC.

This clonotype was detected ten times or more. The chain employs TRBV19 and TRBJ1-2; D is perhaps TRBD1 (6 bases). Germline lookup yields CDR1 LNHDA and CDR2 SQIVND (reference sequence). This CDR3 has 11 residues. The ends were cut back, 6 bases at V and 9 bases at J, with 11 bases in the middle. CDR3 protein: CASSRDTSYTF. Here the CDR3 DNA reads TGTGCCAGTAGCAGGGACACAAGCTACACCTTC. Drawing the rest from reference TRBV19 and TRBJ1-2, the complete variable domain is DGGITQSPKYLFRKEGQNVTLSCEQNLNHDAMYWYRQDPGQGLRLIYYSQIVNDFQKGDIAEGYSVSREKKESFPLTVTSAQKNPTAFYLCASSRDTSYTFGSGTRLTVV.

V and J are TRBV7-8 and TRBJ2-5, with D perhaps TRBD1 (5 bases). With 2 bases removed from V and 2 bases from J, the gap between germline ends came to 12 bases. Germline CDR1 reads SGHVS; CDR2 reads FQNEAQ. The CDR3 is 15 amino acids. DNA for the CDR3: TGTGCCAGCAGCTTAACTGCAGGGCTTCAAGAGACCCAGTACTTC. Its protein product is CASSLTAGLQETQYF. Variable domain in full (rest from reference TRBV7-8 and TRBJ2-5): GAGVSQSPRYKVAKRGQDVALRCDPISGHVSLFWYQQALGQGPEFLTYFQNEAQLDKSGLPSDRFFAERPEGSVSTLKIQRTQQEDSAVYLCASSLTAGLQETQYFGPGTRLLVL.

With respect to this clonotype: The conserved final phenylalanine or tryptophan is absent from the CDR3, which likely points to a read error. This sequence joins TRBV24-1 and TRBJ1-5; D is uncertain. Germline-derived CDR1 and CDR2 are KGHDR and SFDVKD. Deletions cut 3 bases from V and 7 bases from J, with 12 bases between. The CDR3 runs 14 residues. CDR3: CATSDMSDRQPQHS. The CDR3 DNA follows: TGTGCCACCAGTGATATGAGCGATCGACAGCCCCAGCATTCT.

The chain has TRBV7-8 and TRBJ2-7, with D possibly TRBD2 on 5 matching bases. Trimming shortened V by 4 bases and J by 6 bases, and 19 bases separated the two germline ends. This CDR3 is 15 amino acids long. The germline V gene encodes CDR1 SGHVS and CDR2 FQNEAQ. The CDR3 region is CASSSGLELVSEQYF. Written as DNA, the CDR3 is TGTGCCAGCAGCTCGGGCCTAGAACTAGTGAGCGAGCAGTACTTC.

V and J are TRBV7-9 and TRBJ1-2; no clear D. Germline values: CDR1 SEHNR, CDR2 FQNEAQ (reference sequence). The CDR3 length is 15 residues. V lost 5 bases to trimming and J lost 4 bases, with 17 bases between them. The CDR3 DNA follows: TGTGCCAGCAGCCAAACAGCCCAGCTTATCTATGGCTACACCTTC. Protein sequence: CASSQTAQLIYGYTF.

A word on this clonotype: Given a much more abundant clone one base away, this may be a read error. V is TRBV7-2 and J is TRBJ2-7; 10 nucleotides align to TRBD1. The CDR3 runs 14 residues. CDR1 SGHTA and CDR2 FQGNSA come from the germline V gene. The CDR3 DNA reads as TGTGCCAGCAGCCCGGGACAGGGGTTCTTCGAGCAGCACTTC. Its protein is CASSPGQGFFEQHF. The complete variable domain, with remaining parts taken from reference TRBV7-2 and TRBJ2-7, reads GAGVSQSPSNKVTEKGKDVELRCDPISGHTALYWYRQSLGQGLEFLIYFQGNSAPDKSGLPSDRFSAERTGGSVSTLTIQRTQQEDSAVYLCASSPGQGFFEQHFGPGTRLTVT.